A single sample gave rise to the 28 T cell receptor beta chains below, sequenced in a study of T cell responses to AZD1222 COVID-19 vaccine. The protocol was immunoSEQ multiplex PCR, while the TCRdb copy is restricted to in-frame clones and leaves out a portion. The table records tens of thousands of clones, 80% to 95% of them present only once. The specimen comprised peripheral blood, sampled 28 days after the second AZD1222 dose. The receptors were gathered from an adult who received the AZD1222 COVID-19 vaccine.

V and J are TRBV4-1 and TRBJ2-2; D unclear. Trimming removed 1 base from V and 3 bases from J, with 3 bases in between. From germline, CDR1 is MGHRA and CDR2 YSYEKL. There are 13 residues in the CDR3. The CDR3 DNA follows: TGCGCCAGCAGCCAAGGCTACACCGGGGAGCTGTTTTTT. Residues: CASSQGYTGELFF.

This chain connects TRBV20-1 to TRBJ2-6; D perhaps matches TRBD2 (6 bases). The CDR3 runs to 15 residues. The germline gives CDR1 DFQATT, CDR2 SNEGSKA (reference sequence). Trimming took 3 bases from V and 2 from J, leaving 11 bases between them. The CDR3 protein is CSASRRGTGANVLTF. The CDR3, as DNA: TGCAGTGCTAGTCGTCGGGGGACTGGGGCCAACGTCCTGACTTTC.

V is TRBV28 and J is TRBJ2-1, with 11 bases lining up with TRBD2. The CDR3 has 15 residues. Germline V gene lookup returns CDR1 MDHEN and CDR2 SYDVKM. CDR3 loop: CGTSGSSSSYNEQFF. The DNA for the CDR3 is TGTGGGACTAGCGGGTCCTCTAGCTCCTACAATGAGCAGTTCTTC.

The V call is TRBV5-1, the J call TRBJ2-7; D is perhaps TRBD1 (6 bases). Germline CDR1 is SGHRS and CDR2 is YFSETQ. Trimming removed 3 bases at V and 2 bases at J, with 18 bases between. The CDR3 is made up of 16 amino acids. CDR3 residues: CASSSLREKGAYEQYF. As DNA, the CDR3 is TGCGCCAGCAGCTCTCTCCGGGAAAAGGGGGCCTACGAGCAGTACTTC.

The genes are TRBV29-1 and TRBJ2-7; a possible D gene is TRBD2 (5 bases). CDR3 size: 14 residues. V was cut by 1 base and J by 7 bases, with 17 bases left in between. Germline assignment: CDR1 SQVTM and CDR2 ANQGSEA. CDR3 DNA: TGCAGCGTTGAAGTAGGAGCGGTGCCCGGTGAGCAGTACTTC. Translation gives CSVEVGAVPGEQYF.

The chain employs TRBV3-1 (or the pseudogene TRBV3-2) and TRBJ1-5, with D possibly TRBD1 on 5 matching bases. CDR1 is LGHDT and CDR2 is YNNKEL in the germline V gene (reference sequence). V lost 5 bases and J 0 bases, leaving 14 bases between the germline ends. The CDR3 covers 16 residues. CDR3 sequence: CASSSGTADSNQPQHF. The CDR3 DNA is TGTGCCAGCAGCTCCGGGACGGCCGATAGCAATCAGCCCCAGCATTTT.

The chain combines TRBV3-1 (or the pseudogene TRBV3-2) with TRBJ1-2; 7 nucleotides match TRBD1. There are 14 residues in the CDR3. The V gene's germline CDR1 is LGHDT and CDR2 YNNKEL (reference sequence). V dropped 0 bases and J dropped 8; count of bases not matched to a gene: 6. The CDR3: CASSQDSGGRGYTF. CDR3 nucleotides: TGTGCCAGCAGCCAAGATTCAGGGGGTCGAGGCTACACCTTC.

CDR3 in DNA: TGTGCCAGCAGCCCAGATGGATACGGCGGGAGGGCCTTCCCCGGGGAGCTGTTTTTT. The encoded protein is CASSPDGYGGRAFPGELFF. The chain recombines TRBV7-2 with TRBJ2-2; TRBD2 matches at 9 bases. Trimming cost V 5 bases and J 6 bases; bases outside gene matches: 19. The CDR3 spans 19 residues. CDR1 is SGHTA and CDR2 is FQGNSA in the germline V gene.

The genes are TRBV9 and TRBJ2-2; D not certain. The CDR3 extends over 13 amino acids. Germline loops: CDR1 SGDLS, CDR2 YYNGEE. V lost 4 bases and J lost 0, with 4 bases in between. CDR3 sequence: CASSITNTGELFF. The CDR3 DNA follows: TGTGCCAGCAGCATAACGAACACCGGGGAGCTGTTTTTT.

The V call is TRBV18, the J call TRBJ2-7; D call uncertain. V lost 1 base to trimming and J lost 2 bases, with 15 bases between them. Germline CDR1 and CDR2: KGHSH and LQKENI. The CDR3 consists of 16 residues. DNA of the CDR3: TGTGCCAGCTCACCACTGAGGCCGCCATACACCTACGAGCAGTACTTC. This translates into CASSPLRPPYTYEQYF.

This clone was detected a few times. The rearrangement uses TRBV24-1 and TRBJ1-1; 9 bases map to TRBD1. The trim removed 5 bases at V and 3 bases at J, leaving 6 bases unmatched. The germline V gene encodes CDR1 KGHDR and CDR2 SFDVKD. The CDR3 has 15 residues. The CDR3: CATSGAGTGYTEAFF. The CDR3 DNA is TGTGCCACCAGTGGGGCCGGGACAGGGTACACTGAAGCTTTCTTT.

There are a few counts of this clone. V gene TRBV28 combines with J gene TRBJ1-3; 10 bases are shared with TRBD1. Per the germline V gene, CDR1 is MDHEN and CDR2 is SYDVKM. This CDR3 has 15 amino acids. V lost 5 bases and J lost 7; bases outside the gene matches: 8. The CDR3 is CASSLGQGEANTIYF. The CDR3 DNA follows: TGTGCCAGCAGTCTTGGACAGGGGGAAGCGAACACCATATATTTT.

Only one count was recorded for this clone. V usage is TRBV4-1 and J usage is TRBJ2-1; tentatively, D is TRBD2 (6 bases). This CDR3 region has 18 residues. Germline V lookup: CDR1 MGHRA, CDR2 YSYEKL. Trimming removed 1 base from V and 4 bases from J, with 20 bases in between. The CDR3 DNA reads TGCGCCAGCAGCCAAGCAGAATTCGGGGAGGCGACGTACAATGAGCAGTTCTTC. The encoded protein is CASSQAEFGEATYNEQFF.

The rearrangement joins TRBV5-1 to TRBJ2-3; D is uncertain. Germline CDR1 SGHRS, CDR2 YFSETQ. The CDR3 spans 16 residues. Trimming cost V 4 bases and J 0 bases, with 15 bases left between them. The CDR3 loop is CASSPTIRLSTDTQYF. The CDR3 DNA sequence: TGCGCCAGCAGCCCCACCATCAGACTGAGCACAGATACGCAGTATTTT.

The rearrangement joins TRBV2 to TRBJ1-5; D uncertain. V was trimmed by 4 bases and J by 5 bases, leaving 15 bases between them. CDR3 length: 15 residues. Looked up from germline, CDR1 is SNHLY and CDR2 is FYNNEI. CDR3 DNA: TGTGCCAGCAGTGCTAACCTCCCGAACCATCAGCCCCAGCATTTT. It is translated as CASSANLPNHQPQHF.

The gene calls are TRBV6-5 and TRBJ2-7; 7 positions match TRBD1. The CDR3 length is 14 residues. Germline V gene data show CDR1 as MNHEY and CDR2 as SVGAGI. V was pared by 8 bases and J by 6 bases, with 13 bases of the junction left unmatched. CDR3 bases: TGTGCCAGCTGGGATAAGGACAGGCTCCGCGAGCAGTACTTC. Translating gives CASWDKDRLREQYF.

In its sample, this clone was seen once. The chain has TRBV18 and TRBJ2-4; D is unresolved. Germline-derived CDR1 and CDR2 are KGHSH and LQKENI. The V and J ends lost 1 base and 3 bases respectively, with 7 bases between them. The CDR3 runs to 14 residues. For the CDR3, the DNA is TGTGCCAGCTCACCACTGGACGGCAAAAACATTCAGTACTTC. Protein sequence: CASSPLDGKNIQYF.

The chain joins TRBV6-2 or TRBV6-3 to TRBJ2-7, with unresolved D. The V gene lost 4 bases and the J gene lost 3 bases, with 22 bases spanning the gap. CDR3 length: 17 amino acids. Germline CDR1 MNHEY, CDR2 SVGEGT. The CDR3 coding sequence is TGTGCCAGCAGTTCCGCGCCCTTGGGGATTAGGGTCTACGAGCAGTACTTC. It encodes CASSSAPLGIRVYEQYF.

This clone was detected once. The CDR3 spells CASSELQATSTDTQYF. The CDR3 region has the DNA TGTGCCAGCAGTGAATTACAAGCGACTAGCACAGATACGCAGTATTTT. V and J are TRBV6-1 and TRBJ2-3; D is ambiguous. Germline CDR1 is MNHNS and CDR2 is SASEGT. The CDR3 has 16 residues. With 2 bases removed from V and 0 bases from J, the gap between germline ends came to 12 bases.

The chain has TRBV29-1 and TRBJ2-3, with TRBD1 matching over 7 bases. Trimming took 7 bases from V and 1 from J; bases not matched to a gene: 8. The germline gives CDR1 SQVTM, CDR2 ANQGSEA. This CDR3 region has 14 residues. The CDR3 is CSAGTVTGTDTQYF. DNA of the CDR3: TGCAGCGCAGGGACAGTGACGGGCACAGATACGCAGTATTTT.

The chain is built from TRBV7-9 and TRBJ1-2; D is unclear. The CDR3 contains 13 residues. Germline CDR1 and CDR2: SEHNR and FQNEAQ (reference sequence). The germline V and J ends were trimmed by 2 bases and 4 bases, with 8 bases remaining between them. Written as DNA, the CDR3 is TGTGCCAGCAGCTTATACGGAAGCTATGGCTACACCTTC. This sequence encodes CASSLYGSYGYTF.

The chain has TRBV29-1 and TRBJ1-2, with TRBD1 matching 11 bases. Germline assignment: CDR1 SQVTM and CDR2 ANQGSEA. J was trimmed by 7 bases and V by 4 bases; bases with no gene match: 8. CDR3 length: 14 residues. Here the CDR3 DNA reads TGCAGCGTTGTTAAGGACAGGGGGCTCGGTGGCTACACCTTC. It specifies CSVVKDRGLGGYTF.

The chain links TRBV15 to TRBJ2-7, with 7 bases fitting TRBD1. Per germline, CDR1 LNHNV and CDR2 YYDKDF (reference sequence). The CDR3 spans 13 residues. The V gene end was trimmed by 3 bases and the J gene end by 2 bases; junction bases not matched to a gene: 1. CDR3 sequence: CATSRDRTYEQYF. The CDR3 nucleotides are TGTGCCACCAGCAGGGACAGGACCTACGAGCAGTACTTC.

V usage is TRBV5-8 and J usage is TRBJ2-3; perhaps TRBD2 as D (5 bases). Germline V gene sequence: CDR1 SGHTS, CDR2 YDEGEE. The ends were cut back, 0 bases at V and 4 bases at J, with 12 bases in the middle. CDR3 length equals 15 residues. The CDR3 DNA reads TGTGCCAGCAGCTTGGGTCCCGGGGTGGCAGATACGCAGTATTTT. Its protein is CASSLGPGVADTQYF.

The chain couples TRBV28 to TRBJ2-7, with no clear D. V was shortened by 4 bases and J by 10 bases, with 14 bases between the two germline ends. Germline V gene sequence: CDR1 MDHEN, CDR2 SYDVKM. The CDR3 loop spans 12 amino acids. CDR3 sequence reads: CASSSHPSDQYF. CDR3 DNA sequence: TGTGCCAGCAGTTCGCATCCCTCCGACCAGTACTTC.

V and J are TRBV7-3 and TRBJ2-5; D perhaps matches TRBD2 (7 bases). The CDR3 length is 15 residues. Trimming took 5 bases from V and 5 from J, leaving 18 bases between them. Per germline, CDR1 SGHTA and CDR2 FQGTGA. CDR3: CASSLGGGGWETQYF. As DNA, the CDR3 is TGTGCCAGCAGCCTCGGGGGCGGGGGCTGGGAGACCCAGTACTTC.

The gene calls are TRBV6-5 and TRBJ2-6; no clear D gene. Trimming stripped 2 bases from V and 0 bases from J, with 5 bases between. Per germline, CDR1 MNHEY and CDR2 SVGAGI. This CDR3 has 15 residues. CDR3 bases: TGTGCCAGCAGTTACGGGTTCTCTGGGGCCAACGTCCTGACTTTC. As protein: CASSYGFSGANVLTF.

This rearrangement joins TRBV4-1 to TRBJ2-5, with TRBD2 as a possible D gene (5 bases). Germline CDR1 MGHRA, CDR2 YSYEKL. The length of the CDR3 is 15 residues. V was pared by 0 bases and J by 4 bases, with 12 bases between. The CDR3 is CASSQEPGKAETQYF. CDR3 bases: TGCGCCAGCAGCCAAGAACCGGGGAAAGCAGAGACCCAGTACTTC.